A single sample is the source of the 11 T cell receptor beta chains below, sequenced in a study of CXCR3-negative and CXCR3-positive naive CD8 T cells. Study results and caveats: CXCR3-positive naive cells had TRB CDR3s that were more hydrophobic than CXCR3-negative naive cells had.

Their antigens remain unidentified. UMI-tagged TRB cDNA libraries were built via 5' RACE. TCRdb re-called the 5' RACE reads; one entry per CDR3 protein, DNA not given. The table for this sample gives about 98,000 distinct CDR3 sequences. Sequenced sample: naive CXCR3+ CD8+ T cells from blood. The sample's subset: CD45RO-CCR7+CD27+CD95- naive CD8+ T cells expressing CXCR3 (TNR3+). All receptors derive from a human donor in good health. Some clones in this sample may be carry-over from other donors' samples.

CDR3 amino acids: CASRTTGGPSTDTQYF. The chain combines TRBV6-2 or TRBV6-3 with TRBJ2-3; TCRdb's D call, TRBD1, is unchecked because there is no DNA. The germline CDR1 and CDR2 sequences are MNHEY and SVGEGT. CDR3 length: 16 residues.

J is TRBJ2-1 and V is TRBV5-1; as DNA is missing, the TRBD1 call by TCRdb cannot be tested. The germline gives CDR1 SGHRS, CDR2 YFSETQ. CDR3 length: 17 residues. The CDR3 loop reads CASSLIQGGPGDNEQFF.

The chain recombines TRBV6-2 or TRBV6-3 with TRBJ2-7. From germline, CDR1 is MNHEY and CDR2 SVGEGT. This CDR3 comprises 14 residues. CDR3: CASSYSRRDYEQYF.

V is TRBV4-3 and J is TRBJ2-1. The germline gives CDR1 LGHNA, CDR2 YSLEER. The CDR3 totals 15 residues. The CDR3 loop is CASSPATRWGNEQFF.

This chain joins TRBV7-9 and TRBJ2-7; as DNA is missing, the TRBD1 call by TCRdb cannot be tested. The germline V gene has CDR1 SEHNR and CDR2 FQNEAQ (reference sequence). There are 12 residues in the CDR3. CDR3 region: CASSPGAYEQYF. Complete variable domain (other parts from reference TRBV7-9 and TRBJ2-7): DTGVSQNPRHKITKRGQNVTFRCDPISEHNRLYWYRQTLGQGPEFLTYFQNEAQLEKSRLLSDRFSAERPKGSFSTLEIQRTEQGDSAMYLCASSPGAYEQYFGPGTRLTVT.

V gene TRBV7-2 combines with J gene TRBJ1-2. The CDR3 spans 15 residues. Germline assignment: CDR1 SGHTA and CDR2 FQGNSA. This chain's CDR3 is CASSLLGAGFDGYTF.

This sequence joins TRBV20-1 and TRBJ2-1; absent DNA, TCRdb's TRBD1 call cannot be checked. The CDR3 spans 14 residues. CDR1 is DFQATT, CDR2 SNEGSKA, per germline (reference sequence). The CDR3 here is CSARRQGEGNEQFF.

This chain joins TRBV9 and TRBJ2-7. CDR1 SGDLS and CDR2 YYNGEE come from the germline V gene. The CDR3 runs to 13 residues. The CDR3 loop is CASSVGWPYEQYF.

V usage is TRBV27 and J usage is TRBJ2-7. The CDR3 length is 15 residues. In germline, CDR1 is MNHEY, CDR2 SMNVEV (reference sequence). The CDR3 is CASSYKLSAYYEQYF.

V and J are TRBV5-1 and TRBJ2-7. In germline, CDR1 is SGHRS, CDR2 YFSETQ. The CDR3 sequence is 12 residues long. The CDR3 protein is CASSQTSYEQYF.

This rearrangement joins TRBV10-3 to TRBJ2-6. CDR1 is ENHRY and CDR2 is SYGVKD in the germline V gene. There are 16 residues in the CDR3. The CDR3 sequence: CAISESGGSGANVLTF.